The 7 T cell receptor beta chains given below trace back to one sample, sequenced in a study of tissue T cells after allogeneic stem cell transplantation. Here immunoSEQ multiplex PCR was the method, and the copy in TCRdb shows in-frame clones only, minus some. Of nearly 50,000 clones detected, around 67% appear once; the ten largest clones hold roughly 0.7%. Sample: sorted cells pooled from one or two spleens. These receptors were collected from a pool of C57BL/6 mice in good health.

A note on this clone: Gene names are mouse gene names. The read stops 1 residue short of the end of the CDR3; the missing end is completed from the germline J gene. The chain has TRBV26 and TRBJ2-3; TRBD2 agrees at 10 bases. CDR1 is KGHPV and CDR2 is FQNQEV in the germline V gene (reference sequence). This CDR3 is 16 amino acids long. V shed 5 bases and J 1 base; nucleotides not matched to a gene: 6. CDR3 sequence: CASSFWGGAGAETLYF. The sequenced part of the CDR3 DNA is TGTGCCAGCAGTTTCTGGGGGGGCGCGGGTGCAGAAACGCTGTAT.

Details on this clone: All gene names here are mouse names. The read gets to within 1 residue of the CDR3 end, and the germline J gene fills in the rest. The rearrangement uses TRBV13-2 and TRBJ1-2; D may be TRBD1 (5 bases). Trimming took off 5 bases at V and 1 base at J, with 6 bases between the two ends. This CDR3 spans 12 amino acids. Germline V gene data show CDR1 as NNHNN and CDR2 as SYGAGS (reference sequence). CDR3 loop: CASGTVNSDYTF. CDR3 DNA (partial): TGTGCCAGCGGGACAGTAAACTCCGACTACACC.

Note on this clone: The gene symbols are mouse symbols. The CDR3 loop is CVYGDAQDTQYF. The part of the CDR3 DNA that was read is TGTGTGTACGGGGACGCACAAGACACCCAGTAC. The chain combines TRBV31 with TRBJ2-5; the D call may be TRBD1 or TRBD2 (5 bases each). The CDR3 end is not reached by the read, which stops 1 residue before it; the germline J gene fills it in. The CDR3 consists of 12 residues. In germline, CDR1 is GKSSPN, CDR2 SITVG.

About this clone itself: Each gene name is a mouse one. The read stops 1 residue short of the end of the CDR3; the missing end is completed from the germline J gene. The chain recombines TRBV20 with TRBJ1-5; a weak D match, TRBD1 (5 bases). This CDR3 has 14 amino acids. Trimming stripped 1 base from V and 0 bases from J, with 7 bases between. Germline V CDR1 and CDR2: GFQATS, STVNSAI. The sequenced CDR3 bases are TGTGGTGCTAGGGGACAGAATAACAACCAGGCTCCGCTT. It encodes CGARGQNNNQAPL. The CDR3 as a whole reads CGARGQNNNQAPLF.

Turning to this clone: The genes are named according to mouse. The CDR3: CASGDADYEQYF. The DNA read from the CDR3 is TGTGCCAGCGGTGATGCGGACTATGAACAGTAC. V gene TRBV13-2 combines with J gene TRBJ2-7; D not resolved. The read halts 1 residue ahead of the CDR3 end, with the missing end drawn from the germline J gene. This CDR3 spans 12 amino acids. The ends were cut back, 0 bases at V and 3 bases at J, with 4 bases in the middle. The V gene's germline CDR1 is NNHNN and CDR2 SYGAGS (reference sequence).

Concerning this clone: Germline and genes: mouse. The CDR3 sequence is CASSLTGGSQNTLYF. The CDR3 DNA, read in part, is TGTGCCAGCAGCTTGACTGGGGGAAGTCAAAACACCTTGTAC. The chain couples TRBV4 to TRBJ2-4; 9 bases line up with TRBD2. Sequencing ends 1 residue short of the CDR3 end; the germline J gene provides the rest. Germline loops: CDR1 LGHDT, CDR2 YNNKQL (reference sequence). Unmatched junction bases numbered 2, after V lost 4 bases and J lost 0 bases. The CDR3 extends over 15 amino acids.

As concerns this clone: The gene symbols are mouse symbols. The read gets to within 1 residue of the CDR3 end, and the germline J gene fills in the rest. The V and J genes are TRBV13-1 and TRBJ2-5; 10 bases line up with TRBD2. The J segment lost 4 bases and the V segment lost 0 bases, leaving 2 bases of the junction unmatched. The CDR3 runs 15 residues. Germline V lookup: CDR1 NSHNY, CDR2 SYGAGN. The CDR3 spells CASSDGGLGKDTQYF. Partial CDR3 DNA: TGTGCCAGCAGTGATGGGGGACTGGGGAAAGACACCCAGTAC.